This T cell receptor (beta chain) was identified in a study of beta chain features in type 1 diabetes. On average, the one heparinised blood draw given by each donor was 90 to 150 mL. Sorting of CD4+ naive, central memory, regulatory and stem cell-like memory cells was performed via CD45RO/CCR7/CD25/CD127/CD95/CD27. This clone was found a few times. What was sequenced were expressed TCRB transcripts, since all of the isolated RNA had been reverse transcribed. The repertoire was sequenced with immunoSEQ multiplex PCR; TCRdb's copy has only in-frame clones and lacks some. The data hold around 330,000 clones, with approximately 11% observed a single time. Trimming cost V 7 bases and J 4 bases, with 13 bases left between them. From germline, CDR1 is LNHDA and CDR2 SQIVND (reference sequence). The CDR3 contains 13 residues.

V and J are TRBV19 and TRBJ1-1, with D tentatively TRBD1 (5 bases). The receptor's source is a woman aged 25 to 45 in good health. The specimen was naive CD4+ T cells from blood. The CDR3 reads CASIQEGTTEAFF. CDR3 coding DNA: TGTGCCAGTATCCAGGAGGGGACCACTGAAGCTTTCTTT.